This T cell receptor beta chain emerged from a study of beta chain features in type 1 diabetes. Study-level information: Examination spanned roughly 110 million sorted cells from all samples. Findings of the study overall: In all four CD4+ subsets, TCRB CDR3 length was significantly, moderately reduced in type 1 diabetes. A closer apparent resemblance between naive, central memory and Treg TCRB repertoires was seen in patients than in healthy donors.

Points on this clone: Its antigen is currently unknown.

V was cut by 4 bases and J by 2 bases, with 21 bases left in between. CDR3 length equals 17 residues. Germline V lookup: CDR1 SGHTA, CDR2 FQGNSA. Reverse transcription of all isolated RNA meant that expressed TCRB transcripts were sequenced. Regulatory, naive and central memory T cell samples averaged around 3.5 million reads. Libraries were prepared by immunoSEQ multiplex PCR; TCRdb keeps only in-frame clonotypes and omits some of them. Among approximately 130,000 clones, approximately 15% were seen once, and the ten largest hold roughly 2.6%. V and J are TRBV7-2 and TRBJ2-7; D is perhaps TRBD2 (6 bases). This TCR was recovered from a man younger than 30 with type 1 diabetes. Sequencing input: central memory CD4+ T cells from blood. The CDR3 protein is CASSSSLGAEGTYEQYF. DNA of the CDR3: TGTGCCAGCAGCTCCTCCCTCGGGGCGGAGGGGACCTACGAGCAGTACTTC.